These 13 T cell receptor beta chains originate from one sample sequenced in a study of cytomegalovirus exposure and HLA in healthy donors. A multiplex PCR was run with 60 Vbeta primers and 13 Jbeta primers. The method was immunoSEQ multiplex PCR; TCRdb's version includes in-frame clones alone and lacks a portion of them. Seen here are around 100,000 clones, about 76% observed once, and the top ten hold roughly 4%. The sample taken for sequencing was PBMCs. The receptors originated from a woman between 65 and 79 years old in good health and CMV-seropositive.

The rearrangement links TRBV4-2 to TRBJ1-5, with TRBD1 as a possible D gene (6 bases). From germline, CDR1 is LGHNA and CDR2 YNFKEQ. This CDR3 region has 15 residues. V was cut by 4 bases and J by 4 bases, with 14 bases left in between. CDR3 in amino acids: CASSRQEERNQPQHF. In DNA, the CDR3 is TGTGCCAGCAGCCGACAGGAGGAGAGAAATCAGCCCCAGCATTTT.

The chain couples TRBV7-8 to TRBJ2-1; 7 bases align to TRBD2. Germline values: CDR1 SGHVS, CDR2 FQNEAQ. V trimming: 2 bases; J trimming: 8 bases; junction bases outside the gene matches: 12. The length of the CDR3 is 16 residues. The DNA for the CDR3 is TGTGCCAGCAGCTTACGGCCCCGCGGGAGCGAGGATGAGCAGTTCTTC. This sequence encodes CASSLRPRGSEDEQFF.

This clone has a handful of counts. The chain carries TRBV19 and TRBJ2-7; 12 nucleotides line up with TRBD1. The V segment lost 5 bases and the J segment 2 bases; nucleotides outside the gene matches: 1. The CDR3 has 14 residues. From germline, CDR1 is LNHDA and CDR2 SQIVND (reference sequence). The CDR3 loop is CASSGTGGAYEQYF. DNA for the CDR3: TGTGCCAGTAGTGGGACAGGGGGCGCCTACGAGCAGTACTTC.

This chain links TRBV21-1 with TRBJ1-2. TRBV21-1 is shown as a pseudogene. The CDR3 contains 14 residues. The CDR3 sequence: CASRKRATGLGYTF. CDR3 coding DNA: TGTGCCAGCAGGAAAAGAGCTACGGGACTGGGCTACACCTTC.

The rearrangement uses TRBV9 and TRBJ2-7; 7 bases line up with TRBD2. Losses at the gene ends were 0 bases for V and 3 bases for J; bases not matched to a gene: 6. The CDR3 has 15 amino acids. Germline assignment: CDR1 SGDLS and CDR2 YYNGEE. CDR3 nucleotide sequence: TGTGCCAGCAGCGTAGGGCTAGCGGAGCTCTACGAGCAGTACTTC. This gives the protein CASSVGLAELYEQYF.

This chain joins TRBV5-1 and TRBJ2-1; 9 bases match TRBD1. The germline gives CDR1 SGHRS, CDR2 YFSETQ. CDR3 length: 15 amino acids. Germline trimming cut 4 bases from V and 7 bases from J; bases unmatched to any gene: 9. Here the CDR3 reads CASSQGTGFVNEQFF. Here the CDR3 DNA reads TGCGCCAGCAGCCAAGGGACAGGGTTTGTGAATGAGCAGTTCTTC.

The chain recombines TRBV5-1 with TRBJ2-1, with 8 positions matching TRBD1. V lost 0 bases, J lost 5 bases, and 7 bases stayed unmatched. Germline V gene sequence: CDR1 SGHRS, CDR2 YFSETQ. This CDR3 spans 16 amino acids. This chain's CDR3 is CASSLDPGTGNNEQFF. The CDR3 nucleotides are TGCGCCAGCAGCTTGGACCCCGGGACAGGTAACAATGAGCAGTTCTTC.

This clone was seen only a few times. The chain has TRBV6-1 and TRBJ2-7, with D maybe TRBD1 (6 bases). CDR3 length: 12 amino acids. V shed 6 bases and J shed 7 bases, with 13 bases lying between them. The germline CDR1 and CDR2 sequences are MNHNS and SASEGT. CDR3 sequence: CASSMDQGEQYF. In nucleotides, the CDR3 is TGTGCCAGCAGCATGGACCAGGGGGAGCAGTACTTC.

Here the CDR3 DNA reads TGCGCCAGCAGCTTAGGAGCGGAGGGGGATACGCAGTATTTT. This sequence encodes CASSLGAEGDTQYF. The rearrangement joins TRBV5-1 to TRBJ2-3; weak D call: TRBD2 (6 bases). The germline gives CDR1 SGHRS, CDR2 YFSETQ. The germline V and J ends were trimmed by 2 bases and 6 bases, with 13 bases remaining between them. This CDR3 comprises 14 residues.

The rearrangement links TRBV11-3 to TRBJ2-1; 7 positions match TRBD1. CDR3 size: 14 residues. V trimming: 10 bases; J trimming: 5 bases; junction bases outside the gene matches: 11. Germline V gene sequence: CDR1 SGHNT, CDR2 YENEEA. CDR3 region: CATHRTGKHNEQFF. CDR3 DNA sequence: TGTGCCACCCATAGGACAGGAAAACACAATGAGCAGTTCTTC.

The chain combines TRBV7-2 with TRBJ1-2; no firm D call. Per germline, CDR1 SGHTA and CDR2 FQGNSA. The germline V and J ends were trimmed by 6 bases and 5 bases, with 16 bases remaining between them. The CDR3 has 14 amino acids. CDR3 sequence (DNA): TGTGCCAGCAGGAAGCGGGGTCCCCCTTATGGCTACACCTTC. This translates into CASRKRGPPYGYTF.

The genes are TRBV2 and TRBJ2-2, with 8 bases aligning to TRBD1. The CDR3 is 14 amino acids. The germline V gene has CDR1 SNHLY and CDR2 FYNNEI. With V trimmed by 8 bases and J by 6 bases, 8 bases remained unmatched. The CDR3 spells CASAWDRSPGELFF. Here the CDR3 DNA reads TGTGCCAGCGCCTGGGACAGGTCCCCCGGGGAGCTGTTTTTT.

The chain has TRBV4-1 and TRBJ2-2; TRBD1 matches 10 bases. Germline V gene data show CDR1 as MGHRA and CDR2 as YSYEKL. The V gene end was trimmed by 3 bases and the J gene end by 2 bases; junction bases not matched to a gene: 6. This CDR3 has 17 residues. The CDR3 bases are TGCGCCAGCAGCCACAAGACAGGGGGCCGTAACACCGGGGAGCTGTTTTTT. This gives the protein CASSHKTGGRNTGELFF.